One sample yielded the 2 T cell receptor beta chains listed below, sequenced in a study of technical replicates of blood from four donors. The table came from immunoSEQ multiplex PCR; TCRdb's copy has only in-frame clones and leaves some out. The table records approximately 70,000 clones, 90% to 95% of them present only once. Material for sequencing was T cells isolated from PBMCs. The receptor set was obtained from a human donor in good health. Some clones in this sample may be carry-over from other donors' samples.

V and J are TRBV10-3 and TRBJ1-1, with a weak D call TRBD1 (6 bases). Per the germline V gene, CDR1 is ENHRY and CDR2 is SYGVKD. This CDR3 region has 13 residues. The ends were cut back, 5 bases at V and 1 base at J, with 8 bases in the middle. CDR3 sequence: CAISLQGNTEAFF. The DNA for the CDR3 is TGTGCCATCAGTTTACAGGGGAACACTGAAGCTTTCTTT.

The chain recombines TRBV5-4 with TRBJ2-7; D might be TRBD1 (5 bases). The ends were cut back, 4 bases at V and 2 bases at J, with 13 bases in the middle. This CDR3 has 14 amino acids. Germline V gives CDR1 SGHNT, CDR2 YYREEE (reference sequence). CDR3 sequence: CASSQKDNAYEQYF. For the CDR3, the DNA is TGTGCCAGCAGCCAAAAGGACAATGCCTACGAGCAGTACTTC. Combining the CDR3 with reference TRBV5-4 and TRBJ2-7 gives the whole variable domain ETGVTQSPTHLIKTRGQQVTLRCSSQSGHNTVSWYQQALGQGPQFIFQYYREEENGRGNFPPRFSGLQFPNYSSELNVNALELDDSALYLCASSQKDNAYEQYFGPGTRLTVT.